This TCR beta chain was recovered during a study of technical replicates of blood from a handful of donors. TCRdb keeps only in-frame clones here, not all; method: immunoSEQ multiplex PCR. The repertoire consists of tens of thousands of clones, with 90% to 95% occurring once and the leading ten covering 0.39%. V was trimmed by 3 bases and J by 8 bases, leaving 5 bases between them. This CDR3 has 11 amino acids. The germline CDR1 and CDR2 sequences are LGHNT and FRNRAP. This chain uses TRBV12-5 with TRBJ2-1; D is ambiguous. This clonotype was sampled from a human donor in good health. Sequenced input: T cells isolated from PBMCs. The CDR3, as DNA: TGTGCTAGTGGTTTCTCCTATGAGCAGTTCTTC. Translating it yields CASGFSYEQFF. Combining the CDR3 with reference TRBV12-5 and TRBJ2-1 gives the whole variable domain DARVTQTPRHKVTEMGQEVTMRCQPILGHNTVFWYRQTMMQGLELLAYFRNRAPLDDSGMPKDRFSAEMPDATLATLKIQPSEPRDSAVYFCASGFSYEQFFGPGTRLTVL.